Below are 25 T cell receptor beta chains sequenced from a single sample in a study of CD8+ T cells in alopecia areata (dated by TCRdb to the late 2010s). The time point label corresponds to: 4 weeks on oral tofacitinib. The treatment or condition label corresponds to: oral pan-JAK inhibitor, 5-10 mg twice daily. The library was generated by the immunoSEQ multiplex PCR assay. RNA was extracted from all samples and reverse transcribed into cDNA, which served as template for TCR sequencing. The immuneACCESS repertoire file appears here via TCRdb, limited to in-frame rearrangements. These files lack a portion of the clones; in checked studies, under half of the deficit traces to unresolved V genes, and the cause of the others is not known. The sample table holds some 98,000 clones, of which approximately 66% were seen once. The top ten clones comprise roughly 16% of the sample. The sample in question was CD8+ T cells sorted from blood, obtained at week 4, from a patient treated with tofacitinib. These receptors were taken from a human donor with alopecia areata.

This clone was seen a few times. V and J are TRBV5-4 and TRBJ2-3; D not certain. With 0 bases removed from V and 2 bases from J, the gap between germline ends came to 4 bases. The CDR3 runs 13 residues. Germline assignment: CDR1 SGHNT and CDR2 YYREEE (reference sequence). For the CDR3, the DNA is TGTGCCAGCAGCTTGGGACCCACAGATACGCAGTATTTT. Protein product: CASSLGPTDTQYF.

There are a few counts of this clone. V and J are TRBV5-1 and TRBJ2-7, with D possibly called TRBD1 or TRBD2 (6 bases each). Germline V gives CDR1 SGHRS, CDR2 YFSETQ. The CDR3 loop spans 15 amino acids. Trimming pared 6 bases from V and 2 bases from J, leaving 18 bases between. The CDR3 region has the DNA TGCGCCAGCACCGAGGGGGGACGGCCACCCTACGAGCAGTACTTC. It yields the protein CASTEGGRPPYEQYF.

This clone was recorded at least ten times. This sequence joins TRBV27 and TRBJ2-7; D gene uncertain. Germline V gives CDR1 MNHEY, CDR2 SMNVEV (reference sequence). This CDR3 is 11 amino acids long. The ends were cut back, 5 bases at V and 0 bases at J, with 2 bases in the middle. The chain's CDR3 is CASSASYEQYF. CDR3 in DNA: TGTGCCAGCAGTGCCTCCTACGAGCAGTACTTC.

The chain links TRBV27 to TRBJ1-5, with D uncertain. The CDR3 is made up of 13 amino acids. Germline-derived CDR1 and CDR2 are MNHEY and SMNVEV (reference sequence). V lost 3 bases and J lost 7, with 10 bases in between. DNA for the CDR3: TGTGCCAGCAGTTTCACTGATCGACAGCCCCAGCATTTT. This gives the protein CASSFTDRQPQHF.

The V call is TRBV4-3, the J call TRBJ1-1; 9 bases line up with TRBD1. V lost 0 bases and J lost 1; bases outside the gene matches: 6. This CDR3 region has 17 residues. The V gene's germline CDR1 is LGHNA and CDR2 YSLEER. The CDR3 DNA reads as TGCGCCAGCAGCCAAGATAGGACAGGGGTTTGGAACACTGAAGCTTTCTTT. Its protein product is CASSQDRTGVWNTEAFF.

This clone was seen a handful of times. The V call is TRBV28, the J call TRBJ2-5; no definite D call. V lost 3 bases to trimming and J lost 4 bases, with 3 bases between them. This CDR3 has 11 residues. CDR1 MDHEN and CDR2 SYDVKM come from the germline V gene. DNA for the CDR3: TGTGCCAGCAGTTTCTTAGAGACCCAGTACTTC. This gives the protein CASSFLETQYF.

This sequence joins TRBV7-2 and TRBJ1-1; weak D call: TRBD1 (6 bases). The germline CDR1 and CDR2 sequences are SGHTA and FQGNSA. The V end lost 5 bases, the J end lost 6 bases, and 22 bases lay between the germline ends. This CDR3 has 16 amino acids. CDR3 amino acids: CASSPIVSGGVSEAFF. The CDR3 coding sequence is TGTGCCAGCAGCCCTATTGTAAGCGGGGGCGTTTCTGAAGCTTTCTTT.

The chain recombines TRBV28 with TRBJ2-6; 9 bases are shared with TRBD1. Germline V gene lookup returns CDR1 MDHEN and CDR2 SYDVKM. The CDR3 covers 19 residues. Trimming took 3 bases from V and 2 from J; bases not matched to a gene: 11. CDR3 DNA sequence: TGTGCCAGCAGTTTCCACCCGGGACAGGGCTTTGCTGGGGCCAACGTCCTGACTTTC. It yields the protein CASSFHPGQGFAGANVLTF.

The table lists this clone with a few counts. V is TRBV7-6 and J is TRBJ2-7, with D uncertain. Per germline, CDR1 SGHVS and CDR2 FNYEAQ. The CDR3 runs 13 residues. V lost 2 bases to trimming and J lost 2 bases, with 7 bases between them. CDR3 amino acids: CASSLSGTYEQYF. DNA of the CDR3: TGTGCCAGCAGCTTATCCGGAACCTACGAGCAGTACTTC.

The chain recombines TRBV6-4 with TRBJ2-1, with 14 bases that match TRBD2. Germline V CDR1 and CDR2: MRHNA, SNTAGT. The CDR3 has 16 amino acids. V was pared by 0 bases and J by 10 bases, with 5 bases of the junction left unmatched. The CDR3 nucleotides are TGTGCCAGCAGTGACTCGACTAGCGGGGGGGCCGGAGAGCAGTTCTTC. Amino acids: CASSDSTSGGAGEQFF.

This chain links TRBV6-6 with TRBJ2-5; D perhaps matches TRBD1 (6 bases). The germline V gene has CDR1 MNHNY and CDR2 SVGAGI (reference sequence). V lost 6 bases and J 5 bases, leaving 13 bases between the germline ends. The length of the CDR3 is 13 residues. The DNA for the CDR3 is TGTGCCAGCAGCTCAGGGGTATGGGAGACCCAGTACTTC. This encodes CASSSGVWETQYF.

This sequence joins TRBV15 and TRBJ2-4; TRBD2 matches at 7 bases. This CDR3 has 16 residues. Germline CDR1 is LNHNV and CDR2 is YYDKDF (reference sequence). The V and J ends lost 3 bases and 2 bases, in that order; junction bases with no gene match: 7. The CDR3 protein is CATSRPIGTTKNIQYF. CDR3 coding DNA: TGTGCCACCAGCAGGCCTATCGGGACTACCAAAAACATTCAGTACTTC.

The V call is TRBV6-1, the J call TRBJ2-2; D remains unclear. Trimming shortened V by 7 bases and J by 7 bases, and 10 bases separated the two germline ends. The germline CDR1 and CDR2 sequences are MNHNS and SASEGT. The CDR3 loop spans 12 amino acids. The CDR3 coding sequence is TGTGCCAGCACCCCCCTCAACGGGGAGCTGTTTTTT. This sequence encodes CASTPLNGELFF.

The V and J genes are TRBV5-1 and TRBJ1-1, with 7 bases matching TRBD1. CDR1 is SGHRS, CDR2 YFSETQ, per germline. V shed 4 bases and J 1 base; nucleotides not matched to a gene: 4. This CDR3 spans 14 amino acids. CDR3 sequence (DNA): TGCGCCAGCAGCCAGGGACAGACGAACACTGAAGCTTTCTTT. It is translated as CASSQGQTNTEAFF.

CDR3 in amino acids: CAIRRTGVDTEAFF. Here the CDR3 DNA reads TGTGCCATCAGACGGACAGGGGTGGACACTGAAGCTTTCTTT. V and J are TRBV10-3 and TRBJ1-1; 9 bases line up with TRBD1. This CDR3 contains 14 residues. From germline, CDR1 is ENHRY and CDR2 SYGVKD. The V and J ends lost 6 bases and 3 bases, in that order; junction bases with no gene match: 5.

V is TRBV29-1 and J is TRBJ1-2; 11 nucleotides agree with TRBD1. CDR1 is SQVTM, CDR2 ANQGSEA, per germline. This CDR3 region has 14 residues. With V trimmed by 7 bases and J by 7 bases, 11 bases remained unmatched. The CDR3 region has the DNA TGCAGCGCCGGGCCCGGACAGGGGGCGGGTGGCTACACCTTC. It encodes CSAGPGQGAGGYTF.

Only a few counts were recorded for this clone. V is TRBV10-3 and J is TRBJ2-5; D might be TRBD1 (6 bases). There are 14 residues in the CDR3. Trimming shortened V by 6 bases and J by 5 bases, and 16 bases separated the two germline ends. Germline V lookup: CDR1 ENHRY, CDR2 SYGVKD. This CDR3 is CAIREKQGGETQYF. DNA of the CDR3: TGTGCCATCAGAGAGAAACAGGGTGGCGAGACCCAGTACTTC.

DNA of the CDR3: TGTGCCAGCAGCTCGAGCGGGGAAGAGACCCAGTACTTC. This codes for CASSSSGEETQYF. The chain recombines TRBV7-8 with TRBJ2-5; the match to TRBD2 covers 7 bases. The ends lost 4 bases at V and 3 bases at J; junction bases unmatched: 2. Per germline, CDR1 SGHVS and CDR2 FQNEAQ. This CDR3 comprises 13 residues.

There are a few counts of this clone. The genes are TRBV4-2 and TRBJ1-1; the D gene is possibly TRBD1 (5 bases). Germline CDR1 and CDR2: LGHNA and YNFKEQ. V was shortened by 4 bases and J by 5 bases, with 20 bases between the two germline ends. The CDR3 sequence is 16 residues long. CDR3 sequence: CASSPPGTFPNTEAFF. The CDR3 bases are TGTGCCAGCAGCCCACCTGGGACTTTTCCGAATACTGAAGCTTTCTTT.

The chain recombines TRBV5-1 with TRBJ1-2; 9 bases fit TRBD1. This CDR3 contains 16 residues. Germline CDR1 reads SGHRS; CDR2 reads YFSETQ. V shed 3 bases and J 1 base; nucleotides not matched to a gene: 7. The CDR3 sequence: CASSWTGAVINYGYTF. CDR3 DNA: TGCGCCAGCAGCTGGACAGGGGCGGTTATTAACTATGGCTACACCTTC.

The V call is TRBV9, the J call TRBJ2-5, with D possibly being TRBD1 (6 bases). The CDR3 sequence is 17 residues long. Germline-derived CDR1 and CDR2 are SGDLS and YYNGEE. V lost 5 bases and J 1 base, leaving 21 bases between the germline ends. CDR3 sequence: CASSPLAGAVSQETQYF. The CDR3 DNA reads TGTGCCAGCAGTCCGCTAGCAGGGGCGGTGTCCCAAGAGACCCAGTACTTC.

This chain uses TRBV29-1 with TRBJ1-2; 10 bases agree with TRBD1. The germline V gene has CDR1 SQVTM and CDR2 ANQGSEA. This CDR3 region has 13 residues. J was trimmed by 8 bases and V by 7 bases; bases with no gene match: 10. The CDR3 region has the DNA TGCAGCGCCCCGGGACAGGGGATCGAGGGCTACACCTTC. It is translated as CSAPGQGIEGYTF.

In its sample, this clone was seen once. The rearrangement uses TRBV30 and TRBJ1-1, with D perhaps TRBD1 (6 bases). The germline V gene has CDR1 GTSNPN and CDR2 SVGIG (reference sequence). The CDR3 is 14 residues long. The ends were cut back, 3 bases at V and 3 bases at J, with 14 bases in the middle. In DNA, the CDR3 is TGTGCCTGGAGCAGGGGCTTAGGGGACACTGAAGCTTTCTTT. Translated: CAWSRGLGDTEAFF.

Points on this clone: Other nucleotide sequences from this sample produce the same CDR3. V usage is TRBV4-3 and J usage is TRBJ2-7, with D possibly being TRBD1 (6 bases). The CDR3 sequence is 13 residues long. The germline V and J ends were trimmed by 0 bases and 3 bases, with 6 bases remaining between them. Per germline, CDR1 LGHNA and CDR2 YSLEER. As DNA, the CDR3 is TGCGCCAGCAGCCAAGAAGGGGGCTACGAGCAGTACTTC. It specifies CASSQEGGYEQYF.

The chain employs TRBV2 and TRBJ2-5; TRBD2 matches 7 bases. J lost 4 bases, V lost 1 base, and 6 bases had no gene match. Germline V lookup: CDR1 SNHLY, CDR2 FYNNEI. The CDR3 contains 15 residues. As DNA, the CDR3 is TGTGCCAGCAGTGAAGGAGCGGGAACGGGAGAGACCCAGTACTTC. Translated: CASSEGAGTGETQYF.